Below, 13 T cell receptor beta chains from the same sample are listed, as sequenced in a study of CD8 T cells in ankylosing spondylitis. Using its own MiXCR run on the 5' RACE reads, TCRdb lists one record per CDR3 protein. This table holds over 150,000 distinct CDR3 sequences, roughly 20% found once. Sequencing was carried out using blood, either unsorted or a sorted T cell fraction (not recorded which). Receptor source: a male donor aged 5-29 years with ankylosing spondylitis or in good health (not recorded which).

This clonotype was seen many times. The rearrangement links TRBV20-1 to TRBJ2-3; weak D call: TRBD1 (5 bases). The CDR3 is 13 residues long. V was pared by 4 bases and J by 2 bases, with 10 bases between. Germline CDR1 and CDR2: DFQATT and SNEGSKA (reference sequence). This chain's CDR3 is CSAKGRNTDTQYF. The CDR3 nucleotides read TGCAGTGCTAAGGGGCGGAACACAGATACGCAGTATTTT.

This clonotype showed up many times. The chain carries TRBV5-1 and TRBJ2-5, with D perhaps matching TRBD1 or TRBD2 (6 bases each). The CDR3 has 13 amino acids. Trimming took off 1 base at V and 5 bases at J, with 9 bases between the two ends. Germline V gives CDR1 SGHRS, CDR2 YFSETQ. As DNA, the CDR3 is TGCGCCAGCAGCTTGAGGGGGGAGGAGACCCAGTACTTC. Its protein product is CASSLRGEETQYF.

This chain uses TRBV7-6 with TRBJ2-1; the match to TRBD2 covers 10 bases. Germline values: CDR1 SGHVS, CDR2 FNYEAQ. CDR3 length: 17 amino acids. With 3 bases clipped from V and 0 bases from J, the junction kept 5 bases outside the gene matches. The CDR3 loop is CASSFSLAGASYNEQFF. As DNA, the CDR3 is TGTGCCAGCAGCTTTAGTCTAGCGGGAGCCTCCTACAATGAGCAGTTCTTC.

This clonotype has at least ten counts. This rearrangement joins TRBV14 to TRBJ1-1, with D perhaps matching TRBD1 (5 bases). This CDR3 contains 14 residues. In germline, CDR1 is SGHDN, CDR2 FVKESK. V gave up 5 bases and J gave up 6 bases, with 16 bases separating them. The DNA of the CDR3 is TGTGCCAGCAGCAACTCGCCAGGGTTACCTGAAGCTTTCTTT. Translating gives CASSNSPGLPEAFF.

This clonotype was recorded many times. The chain carries TRBV5-4 and TRBJ2-2; D gene ambiguous. The germline gives CDR1 SGHNT, CDR2 YYREEE (reference sequence). This CDR3 region has 13 residues. Trimming stripped 4 bases from V and 6 bases from J, with 10 bases between. As DNA, the CDR3 is TGTGCCAGCAGCCAAGCCCGGTCCGGGGAGCTGTTTTTT. This encodes CASSQARSGELFF. Full variable domain (missing parts from reference TRBV5-4 and TRBJ2-2): ETGVTQSPTHLIKTRGQQVTLRCSSQSGHNTVSWYQQALGQGPQFIFQYYREEENGRGNFPPRFSGLQFPNYSSELNVNALELDDSALYLCASSQARSGELFFGEGSRLTVL.

This clonotype appeared many times. The chain employs TRBV5-5 and TRBJ1-4; D may be TRBD1 (6 bases). This CDR3 contains 16 residues. Germline values: CDR1 SGHKS, CDR2 YYEKEE (reference sequence). V was cut by 2 bases and J by 0 bases, with 11 bases left in between. CDR3: CASSFRQVSTNEKLFF. Here the CDR3 DNA reads TGTGCCAGCAGCTTCCGACAGGTATCAACTAATGAAAAACTGTTTTTT.

At least ten counts were recorded for this clonotype. The rearrangement joins TRBV5-1 to TRBJ2-5, with TRBD1 as a possible D gene (6 bases). The CDR3 spans 15 residues. The V gene lost 1 base and the J gene lost 2 bases, with 12 bases spanning the gap. CDR1 is SGHRS and CDR2 is YFSETQ in the germline V gene. CDR3 coding DNA: TGCGCCAGCAGCTTGTTTGGGACACCACAAGAGACCCAGTACTTC. The encoded protein is CASSLFGTPQETQYF.

The table lists this clonotype with many counts. The chain uses TRBV3-1 and TRBJ2-7; tentatively, D is TRBD1 (6 bases). This CDR3 contains 13 residues. CDR1 and CDR2 from the germline V gene are LGHDT and YNNKEL (reference sequence). V lost 3 bases and J 5 bases, leaving 11 bases between the germline ends. This CDR3 is CASSHVGADEQYF. CDR3 nucleotide sequence: TGTGCCAGCAGCCACGTGGGGGCTGACGAGCAGTACTTC.

This clonotype was observed many times. The J gene is TRBJ2-3, the V gene TRBV20-1; D may be TRBD1 (6 bases). CDR1 and CDR2 from the germline V gene are DFQATT and SNEGSKA (reference sequence). CDR3 size: 18 residues. Trimming left V 0 bases short and J 0 bases short, with 19 bases between. CDR3 DNA: TGCAGTGCTAGAGATCTGGACAGCACTCACCTGAGCACAGATACGCAGTATTTT. It translates to CSARDLDSTHLSTDTQYF.

This clonotype was detected ten times or more. The V and J genes are TRBV24-1 and TRBJ2-3, with 13 bases identical to TRBD2. Germline V gene sequence: CDR1 KGHDR, CDR2 SFDVKD. With V trimmed by 3 bases and J by 3 bases, 2 bases remained unmatched. The CDR3 extends over 16 amino acids. The CDR3, as DNA: TGTGCCACCAGTGATAGGACTAGCGGGAGTACAGATACGCAGTATTTT. Its translation is CATSDRTSGSTDTQYF.

This clonotype was observed many times. V usage is TRBV5-1 and J usage is TRBJ2-7; 8 nucleotides match TRBD1. The CDR3 contains 15 residues. The germline gives CDR1 SGHRS, CDR2 YFSETQ. Trimming cost V 4 bases and J 6 bases; bases outside gene matches: 12. The CDR3 sequence is CASSPDRGRFPEQYV. The CDR3 DNA reads TGCGCCAGCAGCCCCGACAGGGGTCGGTTCCCCGAGCAGTACGTC.

The sample holds many counts of this clonotype. J is TRBJ1-5 and V is TRBV6-5, with 8 bases aligning to TRBD1. This CDR3 is built from 16 residues. J lost 7 bases, V lost 6 bases, and 14 bases had no gene match. Germline CDR1 is MNHEY and CDR2 is SVGAGI. The CDR3 DNA is TGTGCCAGCAGCATTTCCCAGGACAGGGCTGAGCAGCCCCAGCATTTT. The encoded protein is CASSISQDRAEQPQHF.

This clonotype occurred many times. V gene TRBV12-3 or TRBV12-4 combines with J gene TRBJ2-1; 9 nucleotides line up with TRBD2. The CDR3 totals 15 residues. Trimming removed 3 bases from V and 3 bases from J; junction bases left unmatched: 3. The DNA of the CDR3 is TGTGCCAGCAGTTTGACTAGCGGTTTCTACAATGAGCAGTTCTTC. Its translation: CASSLTSGFYNEQFF.